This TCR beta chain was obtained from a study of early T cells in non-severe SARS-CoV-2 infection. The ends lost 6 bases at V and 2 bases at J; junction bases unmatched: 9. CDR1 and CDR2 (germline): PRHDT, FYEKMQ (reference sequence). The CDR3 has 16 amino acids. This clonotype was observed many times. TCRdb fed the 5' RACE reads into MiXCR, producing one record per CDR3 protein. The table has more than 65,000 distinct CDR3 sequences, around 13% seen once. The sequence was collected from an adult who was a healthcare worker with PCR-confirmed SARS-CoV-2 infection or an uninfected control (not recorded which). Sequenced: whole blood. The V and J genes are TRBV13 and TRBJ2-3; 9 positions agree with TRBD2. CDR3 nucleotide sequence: TGTGCCAGCAGTCCCCGGCTAGCGGGATCCACAGATACGCAGTATTTT. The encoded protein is CASSPRLAGSTDTQYF. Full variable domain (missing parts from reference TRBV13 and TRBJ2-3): AAGVIQSPRHLIKEKRETATLKCYPIPRHDTVYWYQQGPGQDPQFLISFYEKMQSDKGSIPDRFSAQQFSDYHSELNMSSLELGDSALYFCASSPRLAGSTDTQYFGPGTRLTVL.